This paragraph covers one TCR beta chain sequence. The antigen remains undetermined. The data originate from a study of CD8 T cells in Susac syndrome. Study-level findings and limits: The authors acknowledged that their TCR sequencing and HLA analysis involved a relatively small number of individuals.

An amount of RNA that ranged from about 0.45 to 1 ug was reverse transcribed with random hexamers. TCR beta CDR3 was amplified by immunoSEQ multiplex PCR. This amplification extended across 54 Vbeta and 13 Jbeta segments. TCRdb reanalysed the immunoSEQ multiplex PCR reads using MiXCR and keeps one entry per CDR3 protein. This table has around 150,000 distinct CDR3 sequences, roughly 94% appearing once. Sequencing targeted TCR beta in blood CD8+ and CD4+ T cells. The V and J ends lost 6 bases and 6 bases, in that order; junction bases with no gene match: 8. Germline CDR1 and CDR2: SQVTM and ANQGSEA. This CDR3 is built from 14 residues.

Source material: CD4+ T cells from PBMCs. The V gene is TRBV29-1, the J gene TRBJ2-3; 11 nucleotides line up with TRBD1. This TCR derives from a human donor with multiple sclerosis. The CDR3 sequence: CSVESGTGGDTQYF. The CDR3 DNA reads as TGCAGCGTCGAGTCCGGGACAGGGGGGGATACGCAGTATTTT.